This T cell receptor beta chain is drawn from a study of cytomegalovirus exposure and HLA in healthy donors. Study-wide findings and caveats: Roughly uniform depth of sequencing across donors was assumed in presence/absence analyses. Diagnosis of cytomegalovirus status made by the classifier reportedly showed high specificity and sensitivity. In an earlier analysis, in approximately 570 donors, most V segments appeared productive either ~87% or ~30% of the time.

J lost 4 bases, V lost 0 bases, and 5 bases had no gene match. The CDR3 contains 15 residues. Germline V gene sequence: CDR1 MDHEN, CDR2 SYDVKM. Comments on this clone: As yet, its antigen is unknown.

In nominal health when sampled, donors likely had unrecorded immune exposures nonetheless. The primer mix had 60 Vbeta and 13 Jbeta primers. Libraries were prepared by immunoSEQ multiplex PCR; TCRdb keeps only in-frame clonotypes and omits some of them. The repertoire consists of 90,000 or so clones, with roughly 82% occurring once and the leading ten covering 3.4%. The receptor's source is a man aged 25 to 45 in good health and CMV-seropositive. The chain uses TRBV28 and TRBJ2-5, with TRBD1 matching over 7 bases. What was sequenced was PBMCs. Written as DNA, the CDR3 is TGTGCCAGCAGTTTATGGACAGGGATTCGAGAGACCCAGTACTTC. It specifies CASSLWTGIRETQYF.